This TCR beta chain came from a study of T-cell memory formation after mild COVID-19. Overall study context: Largely donor-specific sequence clusters came from a couple of donors. The study, taken as a whole, reports: The authors left the SARS-CoV-2 specificity of second-wave clones peaking on day 37 unconfirmed. Some clones that responded turned up in pre-infection memory, which suggests that cross-reactive memory joined in. Later expanders leaned toward CD4+, whereas clones contracting from day 15 to 85 were balanced CD4/CD8.

TCRdb reprocessed the 5' RACE reads with MiXCR, giving one entry per CDR3 protein. The sample lists 300,000 to 350,000 distinct CDR3 sequences; 14% were seen once. Germline values: CDR1 SGHKS, CDR2 YYEKEE (reference sequence). With 2 bases removed from V and 1 base from J, the gap between germline ends came to 9 bases. The CDR3 sequence is 14 residues long. This clonotype was picked up many times. Antigen specificity is unknown. The receptor's source is a man between 18 and 29 years old who had mild COVID-19 (a few samples of this study predate the infection). Cell type and time point are not known. The sample was PBMCs or a T cell subset sorted from them (not recorded which). The chain has TRBV5-5 and TRBJ2-5; the D is unclear. The CDR3 region has the DNA TGTGCCAGCAGCTTTCGTGGGTCCCAAGAGACCCAGTACTTC. It codes for CASSFRGSQETQYF.